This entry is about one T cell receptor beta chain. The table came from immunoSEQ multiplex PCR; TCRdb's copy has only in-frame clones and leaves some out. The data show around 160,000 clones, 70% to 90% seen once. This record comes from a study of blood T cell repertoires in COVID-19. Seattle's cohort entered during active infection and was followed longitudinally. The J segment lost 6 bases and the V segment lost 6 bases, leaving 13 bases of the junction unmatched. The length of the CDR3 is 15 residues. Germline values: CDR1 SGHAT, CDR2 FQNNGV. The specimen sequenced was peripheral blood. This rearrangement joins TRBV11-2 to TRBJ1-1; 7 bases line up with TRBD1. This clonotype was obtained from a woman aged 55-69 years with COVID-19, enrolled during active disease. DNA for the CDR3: TGTGCCAGCAGTTCCACGTCAGGGGGGTTCGCTGAAGCTTTCTTT. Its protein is CASSSTSGGFAEAFF.